These 9 T cell receptor beta chains originate from one sample sequenced in a study of a mutant IDH1 vaccine in newly diagnosed glioma. Profiling relied on immunoSEQ multiplex PCR, and the TCRdb table lists in-frame clones only, not all of them. The data show 25,000 to 30,000 clones, around three quarters seen once. Sample time point: week 35, safety follow-up. The vaccine gave 300 ug of a 20-mer mutant IDH1 peptide subcutaneously per dose. No antigen has been assigned to these receptors. The sample in question was PBMCs, obtained from a glioma patient whose treatment included an IDH1 peptide vaccine. These TCRs come from a man in his fifties with glioma.

The V gene is TRBV29-1, the J gene TRBJ2-3; D remains unclear. V lost 6 bases to trimming and J lost 0 bases, with 7 bases between them. CDR1 and CDR2 from the germline V gene are SQVTM and ANQGSEA. This CDR3 has 12 amino acids. Here the CDR3 reads CSVTTSTDTQYF. The CDR3 DNA reads TGCAGCGTAACGACAAGCACAGATACGCAGTATTTT.

CDR3 in DNA: TGTGCCACCAGCATAAGGGGGGGGCAAGAGACCCAGTACTTC. Amino acids: CATSIRGGQETQYF. The chain couples TRBV15 to TRBJ2-5; D perhaps matches TRBD2 (7 bases). The CDR3 sequence is 14 residues long. Trimming cost V 4 bases and J 2 bases, with 11 bases left between them. Germline CDR1 and CDR2: LNHNV and YYDKDF (reference sequence).

This chain links TRBV27 with TRBJ2-1; D may match TRBD1 or TRBD2 (5 bases each). This CDR3 has 16 residues. CDR1 MNHEY and CDR2 SMNVEV come from the germline V gene (reference sequence). V lost 6 bases and J 0 bases, leaving 15 bases between the germline ends. The CDR3 loop is CASSWDVINSYNEQFF. CDR3 DNA sequence: TGTGCCAGCAGCTGGGACGTAATTAACTCCTACAATGAGCAGTTCTTC.

This clone was detected once. The chain combines TRBV6-1 with TRBJ2-7; D possibly matches TRBD1 or TRBD2 (7 bases each). This CDR3 spans 13 amino acids. V was pared by 4 bases and J by 5 bases, with 12 bases between. CDR1 and CDR2 (germline): MNHNS, SASEGT. This CDR3 reads CASSAPGGDEQYF. In DNA form, the CDR3 reads TGTGCCAGCAGTGCCCCAGGGGGGGACGAGCAGTACTTC.

The chain joins TRBV2 to TRBJ2-3, with 7 nucleotides matching TRBD1. From germline, CDR1 is SNHLY and CDR2 FYNNEI. This CDR3 has 14 residues. The ends lost 7 bases at V and 2 bases at J; junction bases unmatched: 6. The CDR3 nucleotides read TGTGCCAGCATGCGACAGGGAATCACAGATACGCAGTATTTT. Protein sequence: CASMRQGITDTQYF.

This clone occurred a few times. The chain employs TRBV2 and TRBJ2-2, with 10 bases aligning to TRBD2. Germline CDR1 SNHLY, CDR2 FYNNEI. Germline trimming cut 4 bases from V and 4 bases from J; bases unmatched to any gene: 9. The CDR3 has 17 residues. The chain's CDR3 is CASSVVSGGTSTGELFF. The DNA of the CDR3 is TGTGCCAGCAGTGTCGTTAGCGGGGGGACGAGCACCGGGGAGCTGTTTTTT.

The chain has TRBV5-5 and TRBJ1-1, with TRBD1 identical over 7 bases. Germline-derived CDR1 and CDR2 are SGHKS and YYEKEE (reference sequence). The CDR3 has 13 residues. The trim removed 6 bases at V and 0 bases at J, leaving 2 bases unmatched. The CDR3 here is CASMGQMNTEAFF. The DNA for the CDR3 is TGTGCCAGCATGGGACAGATGAACACTGAAGCTTTCTTT.

CDR3 in DNA: TGTGCCAGCAGCCCTAGCCCAAGTCAGCCCCAGCATTTT. This gives the protein CASSPSPSQPQHF. The chain combines TRBV14 with TRBJ1-5; D is unresolved. This CDR3 spans 13 amino acids. V lost 4 bases to trimming and J lost 6 bases, with 10 bases between them. Germline-derived CDR1 and CDR2 are SGHDN and FVKESK.

The chain uses TRBV14 and TRBJ2-7; 10 bases fit TRBD1. Trimming cost V 1 base and J 9 bases; bases outside gene matches: 9. The CDR3 has 15 amino acids. The germline gives CDR1 SGHDN, CDR2 FVKESK. CDR3 DNA: TGTGCCAGCAGCCAAGTAACCGGGACAGGGGCCGGGCAGTACTTC. Its protein is CASSQVTGTGAGQYF.